This record concerns one T cell receptor beta chain sequence. Its target is unknown. The data originate from a study of cytomegalovirus exposure and HLA in healthy donors. Notes on the study in general: What a later analysis reportedly showed was that an Asian-associated ancestry cluster had fewer N-insertions than the roughly 700-donor mean. For most subjects, TCR beta sequences were reported to predict HLA-A and HLA-B alleles with accuracy. A missense DCLRE1C variant was associated with V- and J-gene trimming of TCR beta chains in a later analysis, and an independent cohort replicated the association.

V shed 1 base, J shed 4 bases, and the junction held 4 bases outside the gene matches. This CDR3 has 14 amino acids. The germline V gene has CDR1 GTSNPN and CDR2 SVGIG (reference sequence). PCR involved 60 Vbeta and 13 Jbeta primers. Sequencing used immunoSEQ multiplex PCR; TCRdb keeps in-frame clones, though not all of them. The data hold about 110,000 clones, with around three quarters observed a single time. V gene TRBV30 combines with J gene TRBJ2-5, with 9 bases that match TRBD1. This receptor was obtained from a woman in her forties or fifties in good health and CMV-seropositive. Source material: PBMCs. Here the CDR3 DNA reads TGTGCCTGGAGTGAGGGACAGGGATCAGAGACCCAGTACTTC. Translated, it gives CAWSEGQGSETQYF.